This T cell receptor beta chain was identified in a study of blood T cells in healthy people across ages. Notes on the study in general: Higher diversity, along with more naive CD4+ cells, distinguished long-lived donors from aged donors.

Donor samples were obtained from healthy Caucasian individuals from Russia, aged about 6 to 90. Samples each had at least 6 micrograms of total RNA extracted. With regard to this clonotype: What it binds is not known.

A second PCR of 7 to 11 cycles used a sample-barcoded 5' primer and a J-beta primer mix. With 12 random nucleotides, a template-switch adaptor tagged each individual cDNA molecule. MiXCR, applied by TCRdb to the 5' RACE reads, yields one record per CDR3 protein. The table shows fewer than 750,000 distinct CDR3 sequences, with roughly half occurring only once. This clonotype was sampled from a woman aged 80 or older in good health. The sequencing sample was made of blood.

CDR3 in amino acids: CASSPGGLRNTGELFF. CDR3 sequence (DNA): TGTGCCAGCAGCCCAGGGGGCCTCCGCAACACCGGGGAGCTGTTTTTT. The rearrangement joins TRBV12-3 or TRBV12-4 to TRBJ2-2; 8 bases map to TRBD1. The CDR3 length is 16 residues. The trim removed 6 bases at V and 2 bases at J, leaving 8 bases unmatched.